The T cell receptor beta chain described here comes from a study of T and B cells in COVID-19 patients. Broader study findings: Clonality of TRB repertoires was high in active COVID-19; recovery brought above-healthy diversity and richness.

TRB was amplified from around 250-500 ng of blood genomic DNA. BIOMED2 TRB-A/B primer pools were used in multiplex TRB PCR. TCRdb passed the multiplex PCR reads through MiXCR, listing each CDR3 protein once. This table holds 8,300 or so distinct CDR3 sequences, approximately 24% found once. In germline, CDR1 is MNHEY, CDR2 SVGAGI. The CDR3 sequence is 14 residues long. Trimming shortened V by 6 bases and J by 0 bases, and 8 bases separated the two germline ends. This clonotype rates as medium-sized. Its target is unknown. The chain uses TRBV6-5 and TRBJ1-4; D ambiguous. This receptor was taken from a human donor with active COVID-19. Sequenced sample: blood. CDR3 sequence (DNA): TGTGCCAGCAGGATTAGAGCAACTAATGAAAAACTGTTTTTT. It yields the protein CASRIRATNEKLFF.